This T cell receptor beta chain was recorded in a study of blood T cell repertoires in COVID-19 (dated by TCRdb to 2019 to 2021). In the study overall: The collaborator samples originated in the United States, Italy and Spain and spanned the acute and convalescent phases of COVID-19. The material from the prospective study consisted of cDNA or gDNA derived from T cells, B-cell-depleted T cells, or PBMCs. Subjects who had been exposed to COVID-19, were actively infected with it, or had recovered from it provided the deeply sampled blood TCRbeta repertoires that made up the dataset. The repertoires were released in a freely available public database intended as a resource for research on the immune response to SARS-CoV-2. Samples came from the ongoing ImmuneRACE study (first 160 participants) plus 1,254 subjects from 6 global collaborators. Sample metadata almost always included a de-identified subject ID, COVID-19 status, age in years and sex. Where available, HLA class I and class II types were obtained from metadata supplied by the sample provider rather than from assay-based typing. Overall study results and their limits: How much clinical and demographic metadata was included differed by source and by participant, and the metadata was provided uncurated.

Each collaborating institution followed its own protocols to collect whole blood in K2EDTA tubes. Collaborator samples were shipped for TCRbeta analysis as frozen whole blood, isolated PBMCs, or DNA extracted from either sample type. TCRbeta CDR3 regions were amplified from genomic DNA using the immunoSEQ Assay, a bias-controlled multiplex PCR. Per the authors' processing: The number of nucleated cells in each sample was estimated by amplification of reference gene primers within the assay. To quantify the absolute abundance of each unique TCRbeta CDR3 rearrangement, sequence reads were collapsed and filtered. Productive Simpson clonality was computed per sample as the square root of Simpson's diversity index over productive rearrangements. TCRdb mirrors the immuneACCESS table, restricted to in-frame sequences. Some clones are absent from its copies; in checked studies, under half trace to an unresolved V gene, and the reason for the others is unknown. The V and J calls and clone size come from that table; D and trimming were worked out from the DNA. This sample gives approximately 200,000 clones in total; roughly four fifths of them show up just once. Clones ranked in the top ten supply around 12% of the sample.

On this clone: Its antigen has not been determined. No per-base quality is available; no much larger clone lies one base away.

The germline V gene sets CDR1 to LGHNA and CDR2 to YSLEER. V and J lose 0 bases and 1 base, and a span of 7 bases separates them. The CDR3 has 14 amino acids, counting the end cysteine and phenylalanine. The CDR3 DNA has 42 bases and is translated from base 1. This sequence originates from a woman in her forties or fifties with acute or convalescent COVID-19. Sequencing input: peripheral blood. The sequence is built from TRBV4-3 and TRBJ2-7; the D gene is unclear. Here is the DNA: TGCGCCAGCAGCCAAGAGGCTGATTCCTACGAGCAGTACTTC. This is translated as CASSQEADSYEQYF.